This T cell receptor (beta chain) came from a study of shared clonotypes between healthy human individuals. Method: immunoSEQ multiplex PCR; TCRdb's copy keeps in-frame clones and lacks some. Found here are some 600,000 clones, around 96% of them singletons; the top ten hold more than 0.085%. This CDR3 contains 16 residues. Germline V gene lookup returns CDR1 SGDLS and CDR2 YYNGEE. V lost 4 bases to trimming and J lost 4 bases; unmatched junction nucleotides: 12. CD8 cells classed as naive were CD45RO-negative and positively selected for CCR7, excluding terminally differentiated effector memory CD45RA+ cells.

Sequenced material: naive CD8+ T cells sorted from blood. The V and J genes are TRBV9 and TRBJ1-2; 8 nucleotides agree with TRBD1. The receptor was isolated from a young woman in good health. The CDR3 spells CASSPGGGGGGYGYTF. CDR3 bases: TGTGCCAGCAGCCCAGGGGGCGGGGGCGGAGGCTATGGCTACACCTTC.